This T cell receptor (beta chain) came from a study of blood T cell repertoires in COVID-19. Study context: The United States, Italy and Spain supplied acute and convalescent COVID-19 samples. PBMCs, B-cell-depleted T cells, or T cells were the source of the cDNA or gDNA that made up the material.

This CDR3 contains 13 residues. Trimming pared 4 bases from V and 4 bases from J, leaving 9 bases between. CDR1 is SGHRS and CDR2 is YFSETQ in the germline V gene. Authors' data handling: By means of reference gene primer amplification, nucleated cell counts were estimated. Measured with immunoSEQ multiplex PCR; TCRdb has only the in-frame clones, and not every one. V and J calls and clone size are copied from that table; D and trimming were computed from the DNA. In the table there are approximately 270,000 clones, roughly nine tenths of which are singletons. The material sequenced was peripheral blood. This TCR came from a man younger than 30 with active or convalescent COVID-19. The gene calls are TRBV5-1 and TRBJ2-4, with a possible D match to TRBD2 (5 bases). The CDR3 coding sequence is TGCGCCAGCAGCCTGGACTCTAAAAACATTCAGTACTTC. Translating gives CASSLDSKNIQYF. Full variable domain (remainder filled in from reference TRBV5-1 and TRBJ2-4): KAGVTQTPRYLIKTRGQQVTLSCSPISGHRSVSWYQQTPGQGLQFLFEYFSETQRNKGNFPGRFSGRQFSNSRSEMNVSTLELGDSALYLCASSLDSKNIQYFGAGTRLSVL.